This TCR beta chain was profiled in a study of blood T cells in healthy people across ages. Sample-barcoded 5' priming and a J-beta primer mix drove a second PCR of roughly 7 to 11 cycles. From the 5' RACE reads, TCRdb called clonotypes with MiXCR, one entry per CDR3 protein. The table lists around 650,000 distinct CDR3 sequences, approximately 40% of them singletons, with approximately 31% in the top ten. Germline V gene lookup returns CDR1 MGHRA and CDR2 YSYEKL. The V gene lost 4 bases and the J gene lost 4 bases, with 17 bases spanning the gap. The CDR3 is made up of 15 amino acids. The sequence was collected from a man at least 80 years old in good health. Sequenced sample: blood. The rearrangement uses TRBV4-1 and TRBJ2-7; D perhaps matches TRBD2 (6 bases). CDR3 loop: CASSRAGGSSYEQYF. CDR3 nucleotide sequence: TGCGCCAGCAGCCGAGCAGGAGGGAGTTCGTACGAGCAGTACTTC.